The 26 T cell receptor beta chains listed next were all sequenced from one sample in a study of blood T cells in healthy people across ages. Alongside a J-beta primer mix, a sample-barcoded 5' primer served in a second PCR lasting about 7 to 11 cycles. TCRdb re-called the 5' RACE reads with MiXCR, one entry per CDR3 protein. The profile shows hundreds of thousands of distinct CDR3 sequences, roughly 64% of them singletons. The sequenced sample consisted of blood. These receptors were collected from a man younger than 45 in good health.

This clonotype appeared a few times. The chain joins TRBV7-2 to TRBJ2-7, with D perhaps TRBD2 (5 bases). Germline V gene data show CDR1 as SGHTA and CDR2 as FQGNSA. With 2 bases removed from V and 2 bases from J, the gap between germline ends came to 10 bases. The CDR3 totals 14 residues. CDR3 amino acids: CASSLTGNTYEQYF. CDR3 coding DNA: TGTGCCAGCAGCTTAACCGGGAACACCTACGAGCAGTACTTC.

This clonotype has a handful of counts. J is TRBJ2-7 and V is TRBV13, with D perhaps TRBD2 (6 bases). Trimming stripped 5 bases from V and 3 bases from J, with 11 bases between. CDR3 length: 13 residues. Germline lookup yields CDR1 PRHDT and CDR2 FYEKMQ (reference sequence). This CDR3 is CASSAGLLYEQYF. The CDR3 region has the DNA TGTGCCAGCAGCGCGGGACTGCTCTACGAGCAGTACTTC.

The DNA for the CDR3 is TGCAGTGCTAGAGCTGGACTAGCATCGGATACGCAGTATTTT. Translated: CSARAGLASDTQYF. The rearrangement joins TRBV20-1 to TRBJ2-3; 8 positions match TRBD2. CDR1 and CDR2 (germline): DFQATT, SNEGSKA (reference sequence). The CDR3 covers 14 residues. V shed 1 base, J shed 6 bases, and the junction held 6 bases outside the gene matches.

The rearrangement uses TRBV20-1 and TRBJ2-7, with 9 bases aligning to TRBD1. V trimming: 5 bases; J trimming: 7 bases; junction bases outside the gene matches: 12. CDR3 length equals 14 residues. Germline V gives CDR1 DFQATT, CDR2 SNEGSKA (reference sequence). CDR3 DNA sequence: TGCAGTGCTGTCCCGGGACAGGGTGGAAATGAGCAGTACTTC. It specifies CSAVPGQGGNEQYF.

The J gene is TRBJ1-1, the V gene TRBV18, with D unresolved. Germline V gives CDR1 KGHSH, CDR2 LQKENI. V gave up 2 bases and J gave up 11 bases, with 15 bases separating them. The CDR3 sequence is 13 residues long. The CDR3 here is CASSPEIRTWAFF. In DNA, the CDR3 is TGTGCCAGCTCACCAGAGATACGGACTTGGGCTTTCTTT.

This clonotype came up a few times. The CDR3 loop reads CSARPELYEQYF. CDR3 sequence (DNA): TGCAGTGCTAGACCGGAACTCTACGAGCAGTACTTC. This chain links TRBV20-1 with TRBJ2-7; D remains ambiguous. V lost 2 bases to trimming and J lost 3 bases, with 8 bases between them. The CDR3 sequence is 12 residues long. Germline CDR1 is DFQATT and CDR2 is SNEGSKA (reference sequence).

This rearrangement joins TRBV7-3 to TRBJ2-1; TRBD2 agrees at 7 bases. CDR1 and CDR2 from the germline V gene are SGHTA and FQGTGA. The CDR3 length is 15 residues. V dropped 1 base and J dropped 3; count of bases not matched to a gene: 3. CDR3 sequence reads: CASSLKSGDYNEQFF. The CDR3 DNA reads TGTGCCAGCAGCTTAAAAAGCGGGGACTACAATGAGCAGTTCTTC.

The chain recombines TRBV18 with TRBJ2-3; D possibly corresponds to TRBD1 (6 bases). Per the germline V gene, CDR1 is KGHSH and CDR2 is LQKENI. This CDR3 is 14 amino acids long. Deletions cut 3 bases from V and 0 bases from J, with 7 bases between. CDR3 DNA sequence: TGTGCCAGCTCACCGACAGGTAGCACAGATACGCAGTATTTT. Its protein product is CASSPTGSTDTQYF.

This chain connects TRBV11-2 to TRBJ2-5; tentative D call: TRBD2 (5 bases). Germline V CDR1 and CDR2: SGHAT, FQNNGV. The CDR3 consists of 14 residues. V was clipped by 1 base and J by 5 bases, with 11 bases between them. The CDR3: CASSLGATGETQYF. The CDR3, as DNA: TGTGCCAGCAGCTTAGGGGCTACGGGGGAGACCCAGTACTTC.

This clonotype was detected many times. The rearrangement joins TRBV6-2 or TRBV6-3 to TRBJ2-5; unclear D gene. Germline V CDR1 and CDR2: MNHEY, SVGEGT. V lost 0 bases, J lost 1 base, and 6 bases lay in between. The CDR3 sequence is 14 residues long. DNA for the CDR3: TGTGCCAGCAGTTACTCGAGGTCCCAAGAGACCCAGTACTTC. Amino acids: CASSYSRSQETQYF.

Of note for this clonotype: A much larger clonotype is one base distant, so this may be a read error. The genes are TRBV9 and TRBJ1-2; possible D gene TRBD1, 5 bases. The germline CDR1 and CDR2 sequences are SGDLS and YYNGEE. Trimming shortened V by 2 bases and J by 2 bases, and 7 bases separated the two germline ends. This CDR3 comprises 13 residues. The CDR3 sequence is CASSVGDNYGYTF. Written as DNA, the CDR3 is TGTGCCAGCAGCGTCGGGGACAACTATGGCTACACCTTC. Combining the CDR3 with reference TRBV9 and TRBJ1-2 gives the whole variable domain DSGVTQTPKHLITATGQRVTLRCSPRSGDLSVYWYQQSLDQGLQFLIQYYNGEERAKGNILERFSAQQFPDLHSELNLSSLELGDSALYFCASSVGDNYGYTFGSGTRLTVV.

V usage is TRBV7-2 and J usage is TRBJ2-7; possibly TRBD1 or TRBD2 for D (5 bases each). CDR3 length: 16 residues. The V and J ends lost 1 base and 3 bases respectively, with 16 bases between them. Germline V gene data show CDR1 as SGHTA and CDR2 as FQGNSA. The DNA of the CDR3 is TGTGCCAGCAGCTTAGGCGCCGGGACCGGCTTCTACGAGCAGTACTTC. It codes for CASSLGAGTGFYEQYF. The full variable domain, with the rest looked up from reference TRBV7-2 and TRBJ2-7, is GAGVSQSPSNKVTEKGKDVELRCDPISGHTALYWYRQSLGQGLEFLIYFQGNSAPDKSGLPSDRFSAERTGGSVSTLTIQRTQQEDSAVYLCASSLGAGTGFYEQYFGPGTRLTVT.

This clonotype was detected ten times or more. The germline gene is not matched at one end of the junction; a read error may be the cause. The chain has TRBV12-3 or TRBV12-4 and TRBJ1-2, with D unresolved. The CDR3 consists of 13 residues. CDR3 bases: TGTGCCAGCAGCTTAGGCCAGAACTATGGCTACACCTTC. Translation: CASSLGQNYGYTF.

This rearrangement joins TRBV2 to TRBJ1-1; a weak D match, TRBD1 (5 bases). This CDR3 comprises 13 residues. Deletions cut 7 bases from V and 8 bases from J, with 17 bases between. Germline V lookup: CDR1 SNHLY, CDR2 FYNNEI. This CDR3 is CASMTDQGREAFF. CDR3 sequence (DNA): TGTGCCAGCATGACCGACCAGGGACGGGAAGCTTTCTTT. The complete variable domain, with remaining parts taken from reference TRBV2 and TRBJ1-1, reads EPEVTQTPSHQVTQMGQEVILRCVPISNHLYFYWYRQILGQKVEFLVSFYNNEISEKSEIFDDQFSVERPDGSNFTLKIRSTKLEDSAMYFCASMTDQGREAFFGQGTRLTVV.

The chain links TRBV12-3 or TRBV12-4 to TRBJ2-2; D uncertain. The CDR3 has 12 amino acids. V lost 11 bases and J 4 bases, leaving 11 bases between the germline ends. CDR3: CAAKRLTGELFF. DNA of the CDR3: TGTGCCGCCAAACGCCTCACCGGGGAGCTGTTTTTT.

This rearrangement joins TRBV2 to TRBJ2-4; 7 nucleotides agree with TRBD2. The DNA end is a closer match to TRBJ2-7, so the J assignment may be wrong. The CDR3 runs 12 residues. Germline lookup yields CDR1 SNHLY and CDR2 FYNNEI. The CDR3 nucleotides read TGTGCCAGCAGCTGGACTAGCTACGAGCAGTACTTC. It encodes CASSWTSYEQYF.

The chain is built from TRBV3-1 and TRBJ2-1, with 7 bases fitting TRBD1. The trim removed 5 bases at V and 8 bases at J, leaving 6 bases unmatched. The V gene's germline CDR1 is LGHDT and CDR2 YNNKEL (reference sequence). CDR3 length: 13 amino acids. The CDR3 DNA follows: TGTGCCAGCAGCACAGGGGAAAGAGATGAGCAGTTCTTC. It yields the protein CASSTGERDEQFF.

This rearrangement joins TRBV28 to TRBJ2-2, with a weak D call TRBD1 (6 bases). Germline V gives CDR1 MDHEN, CDR2 SYDVKM. Trimming removed 6 bases at V and 7 bases at J, with 15 bases between. This CDR3 contains 14 residues. CDR3 sequence (DNA): TGTGCCAGCAGCCGTAATCCAGGGGACGGGGAGCTGTTTTTT. The encoded protein is CASSRNPGDGELFF. Using reference TRBV28 and TRBJ2-2 for the parts outside the CDR3, the full variable domain is DVKVTQSSRYLVKRTGEKVFLECVQDMDHENMFWYRQDPGLGLRLIYFSYDVKMKEKGDIPEGYSVSREKKERFSLILESASTNQTSMYLCASSRNPGDGELFFGEGSRLTVL.

The rearrangement uses TRBV27 and TRBJ1-1; no firm D call. Germline loops: CDR1 MNHEY, CDR2 SMNVEV (reference sequence). The germline V and J ends were trimmed by 5 bases and 5 bases, with 9 bases remaining between them. The CDR3 sequence is 12 residues long. CDR3 in amino acids: CASSDLWTEAFF. In nucleotides, the CDR3 is TGTGCCAGCAGTGACTTATGGACTGAAGCTTTCTTT.

The chain joins TRBV7-6 to TRBJ1-1, with D unresolved. V lost 5 bases and J lost 1, with 8 bases in between. Germline V gene lookup returns CDR1 SGHVS and CDR2 FNYEAQ. This CDR3 comprises 13 residues. CDR3 sequence: CASSPRANTEAFF. The CDR3 coding sequence is TGTGCCAGCAGCCCTAGGGCGAACACTGAAGCTTTCTTT.

The CDR3 region is CASIPPQTSGLNEQYF. Written as DNA, the CDR3 is TGTGCCAGCATCCCCCCCCAGACTAGCGGTCTCAATGAGCAGTACTTC. V gene TRBV7-9 combines with J gene TRBJ2-7; TRBD2 agrees at 9 bases. From germline, CDR1 is SEHNR and CDR2 FQNEAQ (reference sequence). V trimming: 7 bases; J trimming: 7 bases; junction bases outside the gene matches: 17. The CDR3 has 16 amino acids.

In its sample, this clonotype was seen a few times. The genes are TRBV20-1 and TRBJ2-7, with D perhaps matching TRBD1 (6 bases). In germline, CDR1 is DFQATT, CDR2 SNEGSKA (reference sequence). This CDR3 spans 15 amino acids. The germline V and J ends were trimmed by 0 bases and 0 bases, with 12 bases remaining between them. CDR3 protein: CSARDFGTLSYEQYF. The CDR3 nucleotides read TGCAGTGCTAGAGATTTCGGGACACTCTCCTACGAGCAGTACTTC.

The rearrangement joins TRBV21-1 to TRBJ2-5. TRBV21-1 represents a pseudogene. This CDR3 is 19 amino acids long. The CDR3, as DNA: TGTGCCAATTTCATTCCTAAATCATCCGGATCCCACACCCAAGAGACCCAGTACTTC. Its translation: CANFIPKSSGSHTQETQYF.

The chain couples TRBV6-1 to TRBJ2-5; 7 bases agree with TRBD1. The CDR3 length is 16 residues. V shed 4 bases, J shed 5 bases, and the junction held 13 bases outside the gene matches. Germline-derived CDR1 and CDR2 are MNHNS and SASEGT. In DNA, the CDR3 is TGTGCCAGCAGTGTGACCAGGGGGTCGGCAAGGGAGACCCAGTACTTC. Amino acid sequence: CASSVTRGSARETQYF.

Only a few counts were recorded for this clonotype. This rearrangement joins TRBV20-1 to TRBJ2-5, with TRBD2 matching over 11 bases. Unmatched junction bases numbered 8, after V lost 3 bases and J lost 5 bases. Germline V gene lookup returns CDR1 DFQATT and CDR2 SNEGSKA (reference sequence). The CDR3 runs 15 residues. CDR3 region: CSARSLAGGPETQYF. The CDR3 DNA follows: TGCAGTGCTAGGAGTTTAGCGGGGGGGCCGGAGACCCAGTACTTC.

The J gene is TRBJ2-5, the V gene TRBV20-1; unclear D gene. The CDR3 is 13 residues long. Trimming shortened V by 0 bases and J by 2 bases, and 7 bases separated the two germline ends. The germline CDR1 and CDR2 sequences are DFQATT and SNEGSKA (reference sequence). CDR3 nucleotide sequence: TGCAGTGCTAGAGACGCCTTTCAAGAGACCCAGTACTTC. Its protein is CSARDAFQETQYF.